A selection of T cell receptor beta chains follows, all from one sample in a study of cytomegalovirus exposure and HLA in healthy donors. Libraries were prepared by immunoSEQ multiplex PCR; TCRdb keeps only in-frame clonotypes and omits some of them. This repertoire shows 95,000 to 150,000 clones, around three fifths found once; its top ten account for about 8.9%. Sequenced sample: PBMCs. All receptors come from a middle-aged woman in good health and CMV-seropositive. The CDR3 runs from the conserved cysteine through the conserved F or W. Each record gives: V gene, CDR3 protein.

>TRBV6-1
CASSPNRGRYYEQYF
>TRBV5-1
CASSVRGDEQFF
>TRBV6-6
CASSYSTGRGYTF
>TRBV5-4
CASRTSTGGLEFF
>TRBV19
CASRPRVPEVSQPQHF
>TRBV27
CASSLSPQGATEAFF
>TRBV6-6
CASSYGPEGEQYF
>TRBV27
CASKRIVGTDPYEQYF
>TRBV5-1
CASSSQGLNTEAFF
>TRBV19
CASRPNRDHEQYF
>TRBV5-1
CASSLDPTSGRDIQYF
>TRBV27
CASRQGETEAFF
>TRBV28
CASSPLDSREQYF
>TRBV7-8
CASSWPRTGGYTGELFF
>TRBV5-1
CASRLSTDTQYF
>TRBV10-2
CASRTGGYEQYF
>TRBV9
CASSGGEVDQETQYF
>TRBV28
CASSFYRAPSYEQYF
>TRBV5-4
CASSIQGNTIYF
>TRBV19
CASSISGRGRSEAFF
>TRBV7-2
CASSLLGHHNSPLHF
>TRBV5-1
CASSLFGQDQPQHF
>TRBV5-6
CASRRDYADTQYF
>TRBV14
CASSPVGGRAEQYF
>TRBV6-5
CASSTQGADTDTQYF
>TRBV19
CASSSGGTQYF
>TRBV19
CASGAGGSTGELFF